Presented here are 5 T cell receptor beta chains from one specimen sequenced in a study of blood T cells in healthy people across ages. Then a second PCR, running roughly 7 to 12 cycles, was carried out with a sample-barcoded 5' primer and a J-beta primer mix. TCRdb fed the 5' RACE reads into MiXCR, producing one record per CDR3 protein. This sample has 850,000 or so distinct CDR3 sequences, with more than 25% found just once. Sequenced: blood. Source of these receptors: a woman older than 75 in good health.

This clonotype was counted many times. The V gene is TRBV7-2, the J gene TRBJ2-1; D is possibly TRBD1 (6 bases). Deletions cut 0 bases from V and 0 bases from J, with 15 bases between. From germline, CDR1 is SGHTA and CDR2 FQGNSA. CDR3 length: 18 residues. The CDR3 loop is CASSLAGFRGSSYNEQFF. CDR3 bases: TGTGCCAGCAGCTTAGCGGGGTTCAGGGGCAGCTCCTACAATGAGCAGTTCTTC.

This clonotype came up many times. The junction and the germline gene differ at one end; a read error may be behind it. The chain carries TRBV5-1 and TRBJ2-5; D gene ambiguous. Germline loops: CDR1 SGHRS, CDR2 YFSETQ. CDR3 size: 14 residues. In DNA, the CDR3 is TGTGCCAGCAGCTTGTGGGGTGATCAAGAGACCCAGTACTTC. This codes for CASSLWGDQETQYF.

The gene calls are TRBV18 and TRBJ1-1, with D uncertain. The CDR3 is 14 amino acids. V was cut by 3 bases and J by 3 bases, with 11 bases left in between. CDR1 and CDR2 (germline): KGHSH, LQKENI. Here the CDR3 reads CASSPNGQDTEAFF. CDR3 nucleotide sequence: TGTGCCAGCTCACCCAATGGGCAGGACACTGAAGCTTTCTTT. Complete variable domain (other parts from reference TRBV18 and TRBJ1-1): NAGVMQNPRHLVRRRGQEARLRCSPMKGHSHVYWYRQLPEEGLKFMVYLQKENIIDESGMPKERFSAEFPKEGPSILRIQQVVRGDSAAYFCASSPNGQDTEAFFGQGTRLTVV.

This clonotype appeared many times. The chain uses TRBV7-9 and TRBJ2-7, with TRBD2 matching 13 bases. Trimming removed 5 bases from V and 0 bases from J; junction bases left unmatched: 4. CDR3 length: 16 residues. Germline CDR1 is SEHNR and CDR2 is FQNEAQ (reference sequence). CDR3 DNA sequence: TGTGCCAGCAGCCCCGGGACTAGCGGGATCTCCTACGAGCAGTACTTC. It is translated as CASSPGTSGISYEQYF.

The chain has TRBV7-2 and TRBJ2-1, with 14 bases lining up with TRBD2. Per germline, CDR1 SGHTA and CDR2 FQGNSA. V was clipped by 1 base and J by 3 bases; unmatched bases: 5. This CDR3 is built from 18 residues. The CDR3 region has the DNA TGTGCCAGCAGCTTAGGGGGACTAGCGGGGGCCATCTACAATGAGCAGTTCTTC. Its translation is CASSLGGLAGAIYNEQFF.